What follows describes a single T cell receptor beta chain. What it recognizes is unknown. The data derive from a study of shared clonotypes between healthy human individuals. Study information: Researchers drew samples from a couple of women and a few men aged 18 to 49. CD4 naive and memory got three plates each, CD8 naive two, CD8 memory one.

Produced via immunoSEQ multiplex PCR; TCRdb's table is partial and in-frame only. Here the sample spans around 320,000 clones, roughly 87% being singletons. Notes on the study in general: Sequencing depth was predicted to influence how clonotypes are shared among donors.

This CDR3 is 15 amino acids long. V dropped 0 bases and J dropped 3 bases, with 12 bases sitting between them. Germline V gene sequence: CDR1 SGHDT, CDR2 YYEEEE. This TCR was sampled from a man younger than 35 in good health. Sequenced: memory CD8+ T cells sorted from blood. Described subset: CD45RO+ cells pooled with CCR7-negative TemRA cells. The gene calls are TRBV5-6 and TRBJ1-2; weak D call: TRBD1 (6 bases). The CDR3 sequence: CASSLAATGYYGYTF. The CDR3 nucleotides are TGTGCCAGCAGCTTGGCTGCGACAGGTTACTATGGCTACACCTTC.